This TCR beta chain was recorded in a study of vaccination and CD4 T cells after COVID-19 (dated by TCRdb to 2022 to 2024). In terms of the full investigation: Convalescent patients had a positive SARS-CoV-2 result on nasal swab PCR, and of these patients, several had mild disease and one had severe disease. Six males and four females were included in the convalescent cohort, with two Hispanic individuals, seven Caucasians, two Asians and one multiracial person represented. Each participant got two doses of either the Pfizer-BioNTech BNT162b2 vaccine (n=8) or the Moderna mRNA-1273 vaccine (n=2). Post-COVID blood samples from convalescent patients were collected a median of around 110 days after diagnosis, with a range of roughly 35 to 170 days. Post-vaccine blood samples were taken a median of 72 days after the second vaccine dose, with a range of about 13 to 241 days. In around ten COVID-19 convalescent patients and a few infection-naive healthy vaccine recipients, the spike-specific CD4+ TCR repertoire before mRNA vaccination was compared with the repertoire after mRNA vaccination. Broad study findings and their caveats: An increase in the median number of SARS-CoV-2-reactive clonotypes from approximately 21 after infection to roughly 38 after vaccination was observed, but the change was not found to be significant. Nearly all vaccine-specific clones in convalescent patients (304 of 307) were mono-reactive for SARS-CoV-2 spike rather than cross-reactive with common cold coronaviruses. The study included relatively few convalescent patients and did not analyze early timepoints after natural infection. Among convalescent patients, a median roughly 90% of the SARS-CoV-2-reactive clones seen after vaccination appeared only after vaccination, which suggests priming specific to the vaccine.

At the junction V is shortened by 6 bases and J by 4 bases, with 12 bases in between. The cysteine opens and the phenylalanine closes a CDR3 of 14 amino acids. The sequence is cut down to CDR3 DNA, 42 bases in frame from base 1. Sequences MNHNS (CDR1) and SASEGT (CDR2) are obtained from the germline V gene. Concerning this clonotype itself: The antigen it recognizes is unknown. Within one base of it there is no much larger clone, and no base qualities were kept.

Positive SARS-CoV-2 PCR tests in the convalescent patients dated from March to December 2020, before Alpha, Beta and Delta variants emerged in the United States. PBMCs were separated from whole blood using Ficoll-Paque Plus gradient centrifugation and then either used fresh or cryopreserved at -140C. Library preparation was by PCR. Sequencing relied on an Illumina iSeq 100. Per the authors' processing: Non-productive sequences were removed, and CDR3s not starting with C, not ending with F or W, or shorter than 7 amino acids were discarded. CDR3 homology was assessed with Levenshtein distances (stringdist) and unrooted phylogenetic trees (ape) in R version 3.6.1. TCRdb handled the public reads itself, with Q25 trimming in fastp and clone calling in MiXCR, and kept productive beta chains. Each CDR3 protein appears once, grouped with its most common genes and DNA. The V and J calls come from TCRdb's annotation, not from the publication. The sample table holds fewer than 20,000 distinct CDR3 sequences, of which just over 60% were seen once. The ten largest clones represent 1% to 1.3% of the sample.

This receptor chain uses TRBV6-1 and TRBJ1-4; the D gene remains uncertain. Material: CD4+ T cells from blood, obtained after SARS-CoV-2 vaccination. The source is a human donor who had recovered from COVID-19. The CDR3 region has the sequence CASSPGSFNEKLFF. The DNA sequence is given as TGTGCCAGCAGCCCGGGGTCATTTAATGAAAAACTGTTTTTT.